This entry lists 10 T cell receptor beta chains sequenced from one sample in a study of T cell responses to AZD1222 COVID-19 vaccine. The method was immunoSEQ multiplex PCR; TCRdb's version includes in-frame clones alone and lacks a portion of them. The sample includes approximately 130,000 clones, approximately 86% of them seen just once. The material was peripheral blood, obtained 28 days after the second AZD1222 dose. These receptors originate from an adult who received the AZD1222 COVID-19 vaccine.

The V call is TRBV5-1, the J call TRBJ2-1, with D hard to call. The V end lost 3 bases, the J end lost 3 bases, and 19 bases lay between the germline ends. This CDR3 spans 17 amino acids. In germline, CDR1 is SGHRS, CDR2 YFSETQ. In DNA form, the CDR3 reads TGCGCCAGCAGCTCCAACCCTCTAGTAACCCTCTACAATGAGCAGTTCTTC. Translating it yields CASSSNPLVTLYNEQFF.

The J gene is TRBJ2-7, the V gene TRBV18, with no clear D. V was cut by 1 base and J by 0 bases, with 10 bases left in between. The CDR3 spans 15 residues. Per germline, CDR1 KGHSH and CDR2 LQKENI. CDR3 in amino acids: CASSPRHQNSYEQYF. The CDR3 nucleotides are TGTGCCAGCTCACCACGGCATCAAAACTCCTACGAGCAGTACTTC.

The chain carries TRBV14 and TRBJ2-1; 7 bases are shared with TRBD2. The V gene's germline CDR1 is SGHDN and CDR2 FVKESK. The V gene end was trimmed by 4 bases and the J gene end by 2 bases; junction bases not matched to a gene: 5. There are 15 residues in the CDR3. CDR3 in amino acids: CASSLRLAAYNEQFF. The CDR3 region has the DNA TGTGCCAGCAGCCTCCGGCTAGCGGCCTACAATGAGCAGTTCTTC.

CDR3 DNA sequence: TGTGCCAGCAGTTTCCGGGGGTCAAATTCACCCCTCCACTTT. It specifies CASSFRGSNSPLHF. The chain couples TRBV27 to TRBJ1-6, with a weak D call TRBD1 (5 bases). The germline V gene has CDR1 MNHEY and CDR2 SMNVEV (reference sequence). V lost 3 bases and J 7 bases, leaving 10 bases between the germline ends. This CDR3 region has 14 residues.

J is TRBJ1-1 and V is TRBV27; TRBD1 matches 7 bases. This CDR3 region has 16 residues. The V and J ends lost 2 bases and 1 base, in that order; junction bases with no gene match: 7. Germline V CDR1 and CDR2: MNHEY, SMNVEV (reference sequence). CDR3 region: CASSLGTGVRNTEAFF. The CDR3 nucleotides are TGTGCCAGCAGTTTAGGTACAGGGGTCCGGAACACTGAAGCTTTCTTT.

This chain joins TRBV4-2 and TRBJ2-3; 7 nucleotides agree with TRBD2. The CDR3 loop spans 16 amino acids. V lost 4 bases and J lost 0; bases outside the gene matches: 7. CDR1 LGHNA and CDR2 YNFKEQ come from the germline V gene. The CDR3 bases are TGTGCCAGCAGCCGTCGACTAGCAGAGAGCACAGATACGCAGTATTTT. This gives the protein CASSRRLAESTDTQYF.

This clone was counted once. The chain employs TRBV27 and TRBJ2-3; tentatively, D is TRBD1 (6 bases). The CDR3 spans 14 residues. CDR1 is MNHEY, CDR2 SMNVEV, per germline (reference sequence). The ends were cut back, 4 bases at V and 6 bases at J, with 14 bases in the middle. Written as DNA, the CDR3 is TGTGCCAGCAGTTCCCCGGGACAACTGGATACGCAGTATTTT. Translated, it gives CASSSPGQLDTQYF.

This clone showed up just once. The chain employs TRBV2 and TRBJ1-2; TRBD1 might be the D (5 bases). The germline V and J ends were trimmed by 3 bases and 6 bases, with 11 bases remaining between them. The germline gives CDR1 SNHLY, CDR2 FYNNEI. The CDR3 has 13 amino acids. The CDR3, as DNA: TGTGCCAGCAGTGACAGGGCGCTGGATGGCTACACCTTC. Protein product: CASSDRALDGYTF.

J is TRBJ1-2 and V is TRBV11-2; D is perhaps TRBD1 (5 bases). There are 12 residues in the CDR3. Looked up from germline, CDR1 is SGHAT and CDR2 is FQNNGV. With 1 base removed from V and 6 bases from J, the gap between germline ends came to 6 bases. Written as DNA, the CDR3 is TGTGCCAGCAGCTTAGGCAGGGATGGCTACACCTTC. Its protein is CASSLGRDGYTF.

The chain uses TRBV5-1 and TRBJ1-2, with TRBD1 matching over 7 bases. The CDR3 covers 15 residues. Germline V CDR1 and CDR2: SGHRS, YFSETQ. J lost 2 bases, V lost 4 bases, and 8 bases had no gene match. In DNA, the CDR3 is TGCGCCAGCAGCCTAGTGGGGGGACAGAACTATGGCTACACCTTC. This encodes CASSLVGGQNYGYTF.